One and the same sample provided the 2 T cell receptor beta chains below, sequenced in a study of T cell repertoires in cytomegalovirus infection. TCRdb redid the calling of the reads with MiXCR, one entry per CDR3 protein. The sample holds more than 400,000 distinct CDR3 sequences, around a quarter seen once. The sample was PBMCs. Receptors originate from a human donor in good health (CMV status not recorded). Some clones in this sample may be carry-over from other donors' samples.

The chain has TRBV12-5 and TRBJ2-5; the D is unclear. Germline loops: CDR1 LGHNT, CDR2 FRNRAP. Trimming removed 2 bases at V and 4 bases at J, with 11 bases between. CDR3 length: 14 residues. CDR3 DNA: TGTGCTAGTGGTTTGTACGACTTCTCAGAGACCCAGTACTTC. Translating gives CASGLYDFSETQYF.

The V gene is TRBV28, the J gene TRBJ1-5; D is uncertain. Per the germline V gene, CDR1 is MDHEN and CDR2 is SYDVKM. Trimming shortened V by 5 bases and J by 0 bases, and 8 bases separated the two germline ends. The CDR3 is 14 residues long. CDR3 DNA sequence: TGTGCCAGCAGTGACATTTATAGCAATCAGCCCCAGCATTTT. Its protein is CASSDIYSNQPQHF. Full variable domain (outside the CDR3, taken from reference TRBV28 and TRBJ1-5): DVKVTQSSRYLVKRTGEKVFLECVQDMDHENMFWYRQDPGLGLRLIYFSYDVKMKEKGDIPEGYSVSREKKERFSLILESASTNQTSMYLCASSDIYSNQPQHFGDGTRLSIL.